The 10 T cell receptor beta chains below all came from one sample that was sequenced in a study of T cell repertoires in aging, cancer and after chemotherapy. The template was genomic DNA from peripheral blood, not RNA. Multiplex touch-down PCR with TRB-A/B primers amplified rearranged V-D-J TRB sequences. TCRdb reprocessed the multiplex PCR reads via MiXCR and lists one record per CDR3 protein. The sample records about 2,200 distinct CDR3 sequences, around a quarter being singletons. The sequenced material came from blood. The receptors stem from a human donor with a solid tumor.

This chain connects TRBV11-2 to TRBJ1-2; D uncertain. The germline V and J ends were trimmed by 5 bases and 3 bases, with 19 bases remaining between them. Looked up from germline, CDR1 is SGHAT and CDR2 is FQNNGV. The CDR3 is 16 amino acids. The CDR3 is CASSHLQARGDYGYTF. In DNA, the CDR3 is TGTGCCAGCAGCCACCTACAAGCCCGGGGAGACTATGGCTACACCTTC.

The rearrangement links TRBV20-1 to TRBJ1-5; 11 nucleotides agree with TRBD1. V trimming: 2 bases; J trimming: 4 bases; junction bases outside the gene matches: 4. The germline gives CDR1 DFQATT, CDR2 SNEGSKA (reference sequence). The CDR3 sequence is 15 residues long. CDR3 residues: CSARPGQGVNQPQHF. The CDR3 DNA follows: TGCAGTGCTAGACCGGGACAGGGGGTGAATCAGCCCCAGCATTTT.

The chain has TRBV2 and TRBJ2-5, with 11 nucleotides matching TRBD2. The CDR3 is 16 residues long. CDR1 and CDR2 from the germline V gene are SNHLY and FYNNEI. The junction had 12 bases not matched to a gene; V was cut back by 7 bases and J by 5 bases. For the CDR3, the DNA is TGTGCCAGCAAGGGGCTAGCGGGGGGCCGTGGGGAGACCCAGTACTTC. As protein: CASKGLAGGRGETQYF.

In DNA form, the CDR3 reads TGTGCCAGCAGTCCCGGGACAGGGGGCTCCTATAATTCACCCCTCCACTTT. Residues: CASSPGTGGSYNSPLHF. This chain uses TRBV27 with TRBJ1-6; 11 bases map to TRBD1. The CDR3 consists of 17 residues. The V segment lost 5 bases and the J segment 0 bases; nucleotides outside the gene matches: 3. Germline loops: CDR1 MNHEY, CDR2 SMNVEV (reference sequence).

The chain joins TRBV7-2 to TRBJ2-7, with D possibly being TRBD1 or TRBD2 (5 bases each). CDR3 length equals 14 residues. Germline V gene sequence: CDR1 SGHTA, CDR2 FQGNSA. The V end was cut by 4 bases, the J end by 5 bases, with 15 bases between. As DNA, the CDR3 is TGTGCCAGCAGCTGGTCCAGGGAGAGTAACGAGCAGTACTTC. This gives the protein CASSWSRESNEQYF.

By its share, this clonotype is large. The gene calls are TRBV6-5 and TRBJ2-1, with D maybe TRBD2 (6 bases). V was clipped by 2 bases and J by 0 bases, with 8 bases between them. Germline values: CDR1 MNHEY, CDR2 SVGAGI. This CDR3 region has 15 residues. CDR3 sequence (DNA): TGTGCCAGCAGTTACCTGGGGGGCTCCTACAATGAGCAGTTCTTC. The encoded protein is CASSYLGGSYNEQFF.

V is TRBV20-1 and J is TRBJ2-1; TRBD2 matches at 9 bases. V trimming: 6 bases; J trimming: 8 bases; junction bases outside the gene matches: 14. The CDR3 runs 15 residues. CDR1 and CDR2 (germline): DFQATT, SNEGSKA (reference sequence). The CDR3 coding sequence is TGCAGTGCCGCGGGGGGGCGGGCCATCCTAGATGAGCAGTTCTTC. It specifies CSAAGGRAILDEQFF.

The chain is built from TRBV14 and TRBJ2-3; D possibly corresponds to TRBD2 (5 bases). V was trimmed by 5 bases and J by 4 bases, leaving 10 bases between them. Germline CDR1 SGHDN, CDR2 FVKESK. There are 13 residues in the CDR3. CDR3 residues: CASSSRLSDTQYF. CDR3 in DNA: TGTGCCAGCAGCTCCCGACTATCAGATACGCAGTATTTT.

This clonotype is categorized as large. The rearrangement uses TRBV19 and TRBJ2-7; perhaps TRBD1 as D (6 bases). This CDR3 spans 12 amino acids. V gave up 8 bases and J gave up 1 base, with 9 bases separating them. CDR1 is LNHDA and CDR2 is SQIVND in the germline V gene (reference sequence). CDR3: CASGQGSYEQYF. Here the CDR3 DNA reads TGTGCCAGTGGGCAGGGGTCCTACGAGCAGTACTTC.

The rearrangement uses TRBV29-1 and TRBJ2-5; D tentatively reads TRBD1 or TRBD2 (7 bases each). The CDR3 consists of 15 residues. Per the germline V gene, CDR1 is SQVTM and CDR2 is ANQGSEA. The ends were cut back, 7 bases at V and 7 bases at J, with 25 bases in the middle. CDR3 sequence (DNA): TGCAGCGCATCCCAGGGGGGGGGGCTCCTCGGGACCCAGTACTTC. It encodes CSASQGGGLLGTQYF. Full variable domain (missing parts from reference TRBV29-1 and TRBJ2-5): SAVISQKPSRDICQRGTSLTIQCQVDSQVTMMFWYRQQPGQSLTLIATANQGSEATYESGFVIDKFPISRPNLTFSTLTVSNMSPEDSSIYLCSASQGGGLLGTQYFGPGTRLLVL.